The 31 T cell receptor beta chains below come from one sample, sequenced in a study of blood T cell repertoires in COVID-19 (dated by TCRdb to 2019 to 2021). Library preparation was by the immunoSEQ multiplex PCR assay. Imported from immuneACCESS, the table was reduced by TCRdb to in-frame sequences with V and J called. These copies leave out some clones; in studies compared against another copy, an unresolved V gene accounts for under half, and the cause of the remainder is not known. In all, the sample holds 200,000 to 250,000 clones, and less than 85% of those were seen once. The ten most abundant clones make up approximately 4% of the sample. The sequenced material came from peripheral blood. Receptors originate from a woman older than 75 with acute or convalescent COVID-19.

V and J are TRBV5-1 and TRBJ2-6, with D tentatively TRBD1 (6 bases). Germline loops: CDR1 SGHRS, CDR2 YFSETQ. V lost 2 bases, J lost 0 bases, and 12 bases lay in between. This CDR3 contains 17 residues. This CDR3 is CASSLAVGASGANVLTF. CDR3 sequence (DNA): TGCGCCAGCAGCTTAGCAGTGGGGGCCTCTGGGGCCAACGTCCTGACTTTC. Full variable domain (rest looked up from reference TRBV5-1 and TRBJ2-6): KAGVTQTPRYLIKTRGQQVTLSCSPISGHRSVSWYQQTPGQGLQFLFEYFSETQRNKGNFPGRFSGRQFSNSRSEMNVSTLELGDSALYLCASSLAVGASGANVLTFGAGSRLTVL.

The genes are TRBV9 and TRBJ1-4; the D is unclear. CDR3 length: 14 amino acids. Germline lookup yields CDR1 SGDLS and CDR2 YYNGEE. Trimming shortened V by 4 bases and J by 8 bases, and 15 bases separated the two germline ends. The CDR3 is CASSPVSRAEKLFF. In DNA, the CDR3 is TGTGCCAGCAGCCCCGTTTCGAGGGCCGAAAAACTGTTTTTT.

This rearrangement joins TRBV7-2 to TRBJ1-5; weak D call: TRBD1 (6 bases). The CDR3 extends over 15 amino acids. The germline V and J ends were trimmed by 3 bases and 4 bases, with 13 bases remaining between them. Per the germline V gene, CDR1 is SGHTA and CDR2 is FQGNSA. CDR3 loop: CASSLDRGRNQPQHF. DNA for the CDR3: TGTGCCAGCAGCTTGGACAGAGGACGTAATCAGCCCCAGCATTTT.

The chain combines TRBV4-1 with TRBJ1-4; TRBD1 matches at 7 bases. The CDR3 is 16 amino acids. CDR1 MGHRA and CDR2 YSYEKL come from the germline V gene. J lost 7 bases, V lost 0 bases, and 8 bases had no gene match. The CDR3 nucleotides are TGCGCCAGCAGCCAAGAGGAGGGGGCGTTGGGTGAAAAACTGTTTTTT. Amino acids: CASSQEEGALGEKLFF.

V and J are TRBV6-5 and TRBJ2-7; TRBD1 aligns across 8 bases. V lost 6 bases and J lost 2; bases outside the gene matches: 6. CDR1 is MNHEY, CDR2 SVGAGI, per germline. The CDR3 totals 14 residues. The chain's CDR3 is CASSATGGPYEQYF. CDR3 nucleotide sequence: TGTGCCAGCAGCGCTACAGGGGGTCCCTACGAGCAGTACTTC.

The chain has TRBV23-1 and TRBJ2-7, with D perhaps matching TRBD2 (6 bases). TRBV23-1 is labeled an ORF, and its function is uncertain. This CDR3 contains 14 residues. Trimming removed 2 bases from V and 3 bases from J, with 11 bases in between. The CDR3 DNA is TGCGCCAGCAGTCAAGGGCGGGGAAACTACGAGCAGTACTTC. Encoded protein: CASSQGRGNYEQYF.

This chain uses TRBV5-1 with TRBJ1-2, with TRBD1 matching over 11 bases. CDR3 length equals 14 residues. With V trimmed by 4 bases and J by 7 bases, 6 bases remained unmatched. The germline V gene encodes CDR1 SGHRS and CDR2 YFSETQ. The DNA for the CDR3 is TGCGCCAGCAGCCAAGGACAGGGGGCGCTTGGCTACACCTTC. Its translation is CASSQGQGALGYTF.

This clone was counted between two and nine times. The chain carries TRBV6-5 and TRBJ1-6, with D tentatively TRBD1 (6 bases). In germline, CDR1 is MNHEY, CDR2 SVGAGI. Trimming removed 6 bases from V and 5 bases from J, with 11 bases in between. The CDR3 has 14 residues. The CDR3 bases are TGTGCCAGCAGGCCAACAGGGAATAATTCACCCCTCCACTTT. Translating gives CASRPTGNNSPLHF.

In this sample, this clone turned up once. The V call is TRBV12-2, the J call TRBJ2-7; the DNA was not used to check the table's D call, TRBD1. TRBV12-2 is an annotated pseudogene. The CDR3 consists of 17 residues. CDR3 DNA: TGTGCAAGTCGCTTAGTCTCTGGGACAGGGGGCGACTACGAGCAGTACTTC. This translates into CASRLVSGTGGDYEQYF.

This chain joins TRBV5-6 and TRBJ1-4; TRBD1 matches at 11 bases. Germline CDR1 SGHDT, CDR2 YYEEEE. The CDR3 sequence is 16 residues long. Losses at the gene ends were 3 bases for V and 8 bases for J; bases not matched to a gene: 9. This chain's CDR3 is CASSSTGDRGAEKLFF. The CDR3 region has the DNA TGTGCCAGCAGCTCAACCGGGGACAGGGGGGCCGAAAAACTGTTTTTT.

The V call is TRBV11-3, the J call TRBJ2-1; TRBD1 aligns across 9 bases. The CDR3 runs to 18 residues. The germline V gene has CDR1 SGHNT and CDR2 YENEEA. V shed 0 bases and J 10 bases; nucleotides not matched to a gene: 16. The CDR3 region has the DNA TGTGCCAGCAGCTTAGAATGGGGAGGACAGGGGCCTGAGGGGGAGCAGTTCTTC. Protein sequence: CASSLEWGGQGPEGEQFF.

The chain carries TRBV28 and TRBJ1-1; 11 bases are shared with TRBD1. Germline CDR1 MDHEN, CDR2 SYDVKM. V was pared by 3 bases and J by 5 bases, with 5 bases of the junction left unmatched. The CDR3 consists of 15 residues. CDR3: CASSLGTGGWTEAFF. The CDR3 nucleotides read TGTGCCAGCAGTTTGGGGACAGGGGGGTGGACTGAAGCTTTCTTT. Full variable domain (outside the CDR3, taken from reference TRBV28 and TRBJ1-1): DVKVTQSSRYLVKRTGEKVFLECVQDMDHENMFWYRQDPGLGLRLIYFSYDVKMKEKGDIPEGYSVSREKKERFSLILESASTNQTSMYLCASSLGTGGWTEAFFGQGTRLTVV.

The rearrangement joins TRBV29-1 to TRBJ1-4; D ambiguous. The V end lost 7 bases, the J end lost 3 bases, and 9 bases lay between the germline ends. The CDR3 runs to 12 residues. Per germline, CDR1 SQVTM and CDR2 ANQGSEA. CDR3 nucleotide sequence: TGCAGCGGGGTCGGGGCTAATGAAAAACTGTTTTTT. This encodes CSGVGANEKLFF.

This chain links TRBV7-2 with TRBJ1-1, with D possibly being TRBD1 (6 bases). Germline CDR1 SGHTA, CDR2 FQGNSA. Trimming removed 4 bases from V and 0 bases from J, with 12 bases in between. The length of the CDR3 is 15 residues. The CDR3 is CASSSGQGMNTEAFF. The CDR3 DNA follows: TGTGCCAGCAGCTCCGGCCAGGGGATGAACACTGAAGCTTTCTTT.

This clone has ten or more counts. CDR3 region: CASSLLPGSYEQYF. Here the CDR3 DNA reads TGTGCCAGCAGCTTACTCCCAGGGTCCTACGAGCAGTACTTC. The chain recombines TRBV7-9 with TRBJ2-7, with D maybe TRBD1 (5 bases). This CDR3 comprises 14 residues. V lost 2 bases to trimming and J lost 1 base, with 9 bases between them. Germline V gene sequence: CDR1 SEHNR, CDR2 FQNEAQ (reference sequence).

The rearrangement links TRBV10-3 to TRBJ2-2; 9 bases map to TRBD1. This CDR3 has 14 amino acids. Germline V gene lookup returns CDR1 ENHRY and CDR2 SYGVKD. Germline trimming cut 5 bases from V and 3 bases from J; bases unmatched to any gene: 1. The CDR3 nucleotides read TGTGCCATCAGTTGGGACAGGGACACCGGGGAGCTGTTTTTT. It is translated as CAISWDRDTGELFF.

The rearrangement joins TRBV3-1 (or the pseudogene TRBV3-2) to TRBJ1-5, with D perhaps matching TRBD1 (5 bases). Trimming cost V 3 bases and J 1 base, with 7 bases left between them. The CDR3 is made up of 14 amino acids. CDR1 and CDR2 from the germline V gene are LGHDT and YNNKEL (reference sequence). The CDR3 sequence: CASSHTGSNQPQHF. As DNA, the CDR3 is TGTGCCAGCAGCCACACAGGCAGCAATCAGCCCCAGCATTTT.

CDR3 sequence reads: CASSPGTGSGGYTF. The CDR3 DNA is TGTGCCAGCAGCCCCGGGACAGGGTCTGGTGGCTACACCTTC. This chain connects TRBV7-3 to TRBJ1-2; the match to TRBD1 covers 9 bases. Germline V gene data show CDR1 as SGHTA and CDR2 as FQGTGA. V dropped 5 bases and J dropped 7; count of bases not matched to a gene: 8. This CDR3 comprises 14 residues. The variable domain in full, with the rest retrieved from reference TRBV7-3 and TRBJ1-2, is GAGVSQTPSNKVTEKGKYVELRCDPISGHTALYWYRQSLGQGPEFLIYFQGTGAADDSGLPNDRFFAVRPEGSVSTLKIQRTERGDSAVYLCASSPGTGSGGYTFGSGTRLTVV.

V gene TRBV6-6 combines with J gene TRBJ1-1, with D unresolved. CDR3 length equals 13 residues. Per the germline V gene, CDR1 is MNHNY and CDR2 is SVGAGI (reference sequence). Trimming left V 6 bases short and J 0 bases short, with 8 bases between. The CDR3 nucleotides are TGTGCCAGCAGCCTCCTCTTGAACACTGAAGCTTTCTTT. This sequence encodes CASSLLLNTEAFF.

The table lists this clone with a count of one. The chain carries TRBV7-9 and TRBJ1-6; D gene uncertain. The CDR3 spans 12 residues. V was clipped by 1 base and J by 9 bases, with 4 bases between them. The germline V gene encodes CDR1 SEHNR and CDR2 FQNEAQ (reference sequence). The CDR3 bases are TGTGCCAGCAGCTTAGAGAGTTCACCCCTCCACTTT. Translated, it gives CASSLESSPLHF. The full variable domain, rest sourced from reference TRBV7-9 and TRBJ1-6, is DTGVSQNPRHKITKRGQNVTFRCDPISEHNRLYWYRQTLGQGPEFLTYFQNEAQLEKSRLLSDRFSAERPKGSFSTLEIQRTEQGDSAMYLCASSLESSPLHFGNGTRLTVT.

The chain couples TRBV7-9 to TRBJ1-1; TRBD1 matches 7 bases. The CDR3 contains 14 residues. CDR1 is SEHNR, CDR2 FQNEAQ, per germline (reference sequence). With 7 bases clipped from V and 2 bases from J, the junction kept 7 bases outside the gene matches. The chain's CDR3 is CASTYGQVNTEAFF. CDR3 coding DNA: TGTGCCAGCACCTACGGACAGGTCAACACTGAAGCTTTCTTT.

This sequence joins TRBV30 and TRBJ1-5; D unresolved. The germline V gene has CDR1 GTSNPN and CDR2 SVGIG (reference sequence). The length of the CDR3 is 14 residues. V lost 4 bases, J lost 0 bases, and 10 bases lay in between. The CDR3 sequence: CAWNPGGSNQPQHF. In DNA form, the CDR3 reads TGTGCCTGGAATCCGGGAGGTAGCAATCAGCCCCAGCATTTT.

This clone appeared a single time. This chain links TRBV27 with TRBJ2-1, with 9 bases identical to TRBD2. Germline V gene lookup returns CDR1 MNHEY and CDR2 SMNVEV (reference sequence). The length of the CDR3 is 14 residues. After removal of 2 bases from V and 4 bases from J, the junction contained 0 bases not matched to a gene. CDR3 residues: CASSLLAGYNEQFF. CDR3 nucleotides: TGTGCCAGCAGTTTACTAGCGGGGTACAATGAGCAGTTCTTC.

The chain uses TRBV4-3 and TRBJ2-7, with 8 nucleotides matching TRBD1. Looked up from germline, CDR1 is LGHNA and CDR2 is YSLEER. Trimming cost V 5 bases and J 5 bases; bases outside gene matches: 5. The CDR3 loop spans 13 amino acids. CDR3 coding DNA: TGCGCCAGCAGCTCAGGACAGGGAGACGAGCAGTACTTC. Translation gives CASSSGQGDEQYF.

CDR3 nucleotide sequence: TGTGCCAGCAGTTACTCGACAGCCTATGGCTACACCTTC. Amino acids: CASSYSTAYGYTF. The gene calls are TRBV6-2 or TRBV6-3 and TRBJ1-2; D perhaps matches TRBD1 (5 bases). V lost 0 bases and J lost 4, with 6 bases in between. Per the germline V gene, CDR1 is MNHEY and CDR2 is SVGEGT. The CDR3 covers 13 residues.

The CDR3 here is CASSVGRVLPGNTIYF. The CDR3 DNA reads as TGTGCCAGCAGCGTAGGTCGGGTCCTGCCTGGAAACACCATATATTTT. The chain carries TRBV9 and TRBJ1-3; D not resolved. The CDR3 runs to 16 residues. CDR1 is SGDLS and CDR2 is YYNGEE in the germline V gene. Trimming cost V 0 bases and J 2 bases, with 12 bases left between them.

Only a few counts were recorded for this clone. The chain joins TRBV19 to TRBJ1-4, with D possibly being TRBD1 (6 bases). The CDR3 sequence is 14 residues long. Germline CDR1 and CDR2: LNHDA and SQIVND (reference sequence). V was trimmed by 8 bases and J by 5 bases, leaving 15 bases between them. CDR3 region: CASLKTGGNEKLFF. CDR3 in DNA: TGTGCCAGTCTCAAGACAGGTGGGAATGAAAAACTGTTTTTT.

Only a few counts were recorded for this clone. The chain uses TRBV6-5 and TRBJ1-3; 8 nucleotides line up with TRBD1. Germline CDR1 is MNHEY and CDR2 is SVGAGI. Trimming at V came to 5 bases and at J to 2 bases, leaving 5 bases not matched to a gene. The CDR3 runs 15 residues. The CDR3 nucleotides are TGTGCCAGCAGTACAGAGACAGGGGCTGGAAACACCATATATTTT. Translating it yields CASSTETGAGNTIYF.

The rearrangement uses TRBV5-4 and TRBJ2-7, with a tentative D call TRBD2 (5 bases). Germline-derived CDR1 and CDR2 are SGHNT and YYREEE (reference sequence). V lost 2 bases and J 2 bases, leaving 8 bases between the germline ends. The CDR3 is 13 residues long. The CDR3 here is CASSFAGPYEQYF. In DNA form, the CDR3 reads TGTGCCAGCAGCTTCGCGGGTCCCTACGAGCAGTACTTC.

The chain recombines TRBV7-9 with TRBJ1-1; D not certain. Germline V gene lookup returns CDR1 SEHNR and CDR2 FQNEAQ (reference sequence). This CDR3 is 13 amino acids long. The V end was cut by 7 bases, the J end by 1 base, with 10 bases between. In DNA form, the CDR3 reads TGTGCCAGCATCTCCGCGGGGAACACTGAAGCTTTCTTT. As protein: CASISAGNTEAFF.

This chain uses TRBV5-6 with TRBJ2-5; 8 nucleotides line up with TRBD1. Germline CDR1 SGHDT, CDR2 YYEEEE. The CDR3 has 15 amino acids. V was clipped by 4 bases and J by 2 bases; unmatched bases: 7. Here the CDR3 reads CASSRGTGPQETQYF. CDR3 DNA: TGTGCCAGCAGCCGCGGGACAGGCCCTCAAGAGACCCAGTACTTC.